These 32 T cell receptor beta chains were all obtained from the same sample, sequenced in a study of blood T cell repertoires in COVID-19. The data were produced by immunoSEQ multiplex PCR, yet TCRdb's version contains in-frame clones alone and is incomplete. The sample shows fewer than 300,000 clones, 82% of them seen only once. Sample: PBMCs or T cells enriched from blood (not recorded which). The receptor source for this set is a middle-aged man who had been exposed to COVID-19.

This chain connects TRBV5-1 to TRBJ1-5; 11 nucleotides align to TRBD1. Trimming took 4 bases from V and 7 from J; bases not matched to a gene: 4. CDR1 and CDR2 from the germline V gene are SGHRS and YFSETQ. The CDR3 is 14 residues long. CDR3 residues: CASSIGQGAQPQHF. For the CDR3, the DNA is TGCGCCAGCAGCATAGGACAGGGGGCCCAGCCCCAGCATTTT.

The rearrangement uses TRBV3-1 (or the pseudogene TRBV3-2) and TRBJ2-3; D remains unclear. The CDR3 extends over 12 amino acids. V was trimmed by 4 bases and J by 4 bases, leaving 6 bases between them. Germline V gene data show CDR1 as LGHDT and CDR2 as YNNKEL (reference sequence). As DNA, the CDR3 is TGTGCCAGCAGCCCCCTTGCAGATACGCAGTATTTT. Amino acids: CASSPLADTQYF.

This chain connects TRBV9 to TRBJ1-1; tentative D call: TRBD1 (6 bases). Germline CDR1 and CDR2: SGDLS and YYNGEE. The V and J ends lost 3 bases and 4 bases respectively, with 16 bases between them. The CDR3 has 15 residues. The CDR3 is CASSAPRGGVTEAFF. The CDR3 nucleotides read TGTGCCAGCAGCGCCCCGCGGGGGGGCGTCACTGAAGCTTTCTTT.

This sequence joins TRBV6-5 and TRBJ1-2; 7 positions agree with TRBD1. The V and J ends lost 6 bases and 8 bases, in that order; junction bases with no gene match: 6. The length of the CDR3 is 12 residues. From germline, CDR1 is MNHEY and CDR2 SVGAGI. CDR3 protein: CASSQTGLGYTF. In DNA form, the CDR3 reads TGTGCCAGCAGCCAGACAGGGCTCGGCTACACCTTC.

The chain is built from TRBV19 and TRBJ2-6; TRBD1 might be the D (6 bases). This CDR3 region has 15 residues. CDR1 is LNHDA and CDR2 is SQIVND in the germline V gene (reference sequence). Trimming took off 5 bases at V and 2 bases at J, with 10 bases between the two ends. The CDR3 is CASSGRGTGANVLTF. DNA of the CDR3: TGTGCCAGTAGTGGCAGGGGAACTGGGGCCAACGTCCTGACTTTC.

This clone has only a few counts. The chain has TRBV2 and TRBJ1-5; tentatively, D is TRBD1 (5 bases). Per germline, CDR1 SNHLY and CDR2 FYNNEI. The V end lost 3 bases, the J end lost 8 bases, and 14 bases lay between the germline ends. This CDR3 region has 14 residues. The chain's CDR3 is CASSEGPRGEPQHF. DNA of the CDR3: TGTGCCAGCAGTGAGGGACCTCGGGGGGAGCCCCAGCATTTT.

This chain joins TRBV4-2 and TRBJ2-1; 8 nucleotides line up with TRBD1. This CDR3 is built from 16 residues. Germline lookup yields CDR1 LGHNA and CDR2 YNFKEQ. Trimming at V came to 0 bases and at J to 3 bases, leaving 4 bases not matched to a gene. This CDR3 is CASSQDRQGIYNEQFF. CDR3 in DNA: TGTGCCAGCAGCCAAGATCGACAGGGGATCTACAATGAGCAGTTCTTC.

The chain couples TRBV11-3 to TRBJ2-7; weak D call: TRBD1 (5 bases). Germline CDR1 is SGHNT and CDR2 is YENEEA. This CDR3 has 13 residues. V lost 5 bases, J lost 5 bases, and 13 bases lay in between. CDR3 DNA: TGTGCCAGCAGCCCTAGGGGCGCCAACGAGCAGTACTTC. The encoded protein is CASSPRGANEQYF.

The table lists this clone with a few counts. In nucleotides, the CDR3 is TGTGCCAGCAGTTACGACAGGGGGAATGAAAAACTGTTTTTT. It is translated as CASSYDRGNEKLFF. This rearrangement joins TRBV6-5 to TRBJ1-4, with 9 positions matching TRBD1. The V gene's germline CDR1 is MNHEY and CDR2 SVGAGI. This CDR3 contains 14 residues. V dropped 2 bases and J dropped 5; count of bases not matched to a gene: 0.

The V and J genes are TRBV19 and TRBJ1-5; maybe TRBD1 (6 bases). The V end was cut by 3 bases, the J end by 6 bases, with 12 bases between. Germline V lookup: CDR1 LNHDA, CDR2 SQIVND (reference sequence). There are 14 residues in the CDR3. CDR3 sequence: CASSIARGPQPQHF. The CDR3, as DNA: TGTGCCAGTAGTATTGCCAGGGGTCCTCAGCCCCAGCATTTT.

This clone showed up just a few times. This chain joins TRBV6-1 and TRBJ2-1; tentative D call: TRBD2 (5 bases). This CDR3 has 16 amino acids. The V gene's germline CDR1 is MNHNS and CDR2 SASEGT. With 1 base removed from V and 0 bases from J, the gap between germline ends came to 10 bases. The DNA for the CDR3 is TGTGCCAGCAGTGAAGGGAGGTTCACCTCCTACAATGAGCAGTTCTTC. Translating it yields CASSEGRFTSYNEQFF.

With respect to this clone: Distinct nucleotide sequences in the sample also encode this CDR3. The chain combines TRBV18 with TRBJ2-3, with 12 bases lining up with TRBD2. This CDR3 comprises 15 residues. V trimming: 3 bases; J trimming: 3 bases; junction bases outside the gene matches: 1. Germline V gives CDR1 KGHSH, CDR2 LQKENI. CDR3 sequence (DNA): TGTGCCAGCTCACCGCTAGCGGGAGGGACAGATACGCAGTATTTT. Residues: CASSPLAGGTDTQYF.

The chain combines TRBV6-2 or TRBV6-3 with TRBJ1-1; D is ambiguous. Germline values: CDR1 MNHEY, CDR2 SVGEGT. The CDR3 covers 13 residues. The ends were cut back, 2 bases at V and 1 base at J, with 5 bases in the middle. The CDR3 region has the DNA TGTGCCAGCAGTTACCTGAGGAACACTGAAGCTTTCTTT. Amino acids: CASSYLRNTEAFF.

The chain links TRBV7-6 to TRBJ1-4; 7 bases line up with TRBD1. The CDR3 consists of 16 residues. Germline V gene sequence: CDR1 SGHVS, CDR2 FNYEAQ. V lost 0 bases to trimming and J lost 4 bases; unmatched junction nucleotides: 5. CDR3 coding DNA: TGTGCCAGCAGCTTAGCCCCGACAGGGTTTAATGAAAAACTGTTTTTT. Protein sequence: CASSLAPTGFNEKLFF. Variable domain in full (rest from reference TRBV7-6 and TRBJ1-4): GAGVSQSPRYKVTKRGQDVALRCDPISGHVSLYWYRQALGQGPEFLTYFNYEAQQDKSGLPNDRFSAERPEGSISTLTIQRTEQRDSAMYRCASSLAPTGFNEKLFFGSGTQLSVL.

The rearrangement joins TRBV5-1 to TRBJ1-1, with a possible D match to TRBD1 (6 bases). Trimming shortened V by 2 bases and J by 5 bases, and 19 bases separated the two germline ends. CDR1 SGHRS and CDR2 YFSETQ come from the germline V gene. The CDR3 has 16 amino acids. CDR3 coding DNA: TGCGCCAGCAGCTTCTTCTCACAGGGTCAGGGGACTGAAGCTTTCTTT. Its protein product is CASSFFSQGQGTEAFF.

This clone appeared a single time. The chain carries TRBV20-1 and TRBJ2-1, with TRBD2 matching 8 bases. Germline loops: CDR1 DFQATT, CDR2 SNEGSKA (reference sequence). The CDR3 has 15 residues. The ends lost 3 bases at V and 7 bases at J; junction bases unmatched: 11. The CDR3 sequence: CSASRRGGVRNEQFF. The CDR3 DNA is TGCAGTGCTAGTCGTCGGGGGGGGGTCAGGAATGAGCAGTTCTTC.

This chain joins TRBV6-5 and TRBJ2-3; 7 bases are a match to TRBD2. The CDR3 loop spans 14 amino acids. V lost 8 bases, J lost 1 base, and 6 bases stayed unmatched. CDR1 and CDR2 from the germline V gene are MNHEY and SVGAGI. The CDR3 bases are TGTGCCAGCTTGCGGGGGTCACGCACAGATACGCAGTATTTT. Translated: CASLRGSRTDTQYF.

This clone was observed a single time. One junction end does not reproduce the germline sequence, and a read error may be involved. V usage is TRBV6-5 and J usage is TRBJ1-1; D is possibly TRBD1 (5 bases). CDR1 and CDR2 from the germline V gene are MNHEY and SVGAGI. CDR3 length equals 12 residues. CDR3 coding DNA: TGTGCCAGCTCAGAACCCGGGGGAGAAGATTTCTTT. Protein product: CASSEPGGEDFF.

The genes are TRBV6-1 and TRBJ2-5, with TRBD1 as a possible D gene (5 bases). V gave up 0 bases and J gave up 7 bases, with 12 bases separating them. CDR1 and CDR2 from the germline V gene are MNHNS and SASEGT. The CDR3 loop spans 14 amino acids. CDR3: CASSEAAGRGTQYF. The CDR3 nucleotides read TGTGCCAGCAGTGAAGCGGCAGGGCGAGGGACCCAGTACTTC.

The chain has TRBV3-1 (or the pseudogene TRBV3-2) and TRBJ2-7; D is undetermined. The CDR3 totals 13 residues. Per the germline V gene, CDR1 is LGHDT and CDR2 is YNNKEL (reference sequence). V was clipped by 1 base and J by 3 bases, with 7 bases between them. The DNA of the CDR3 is TGTGCCAGCAGCCAAGCTCACGGCTACGAGCAGTACTTC. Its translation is CASSQAHGYEQYF.

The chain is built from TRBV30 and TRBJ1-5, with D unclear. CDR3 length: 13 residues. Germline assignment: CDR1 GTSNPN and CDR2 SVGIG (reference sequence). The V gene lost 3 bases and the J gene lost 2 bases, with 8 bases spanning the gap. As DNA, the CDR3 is TGTGCCTGGAGAATCGGAGGCAATCAGCCCCAGCATTTT. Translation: CAWRIGGNQPQHF.

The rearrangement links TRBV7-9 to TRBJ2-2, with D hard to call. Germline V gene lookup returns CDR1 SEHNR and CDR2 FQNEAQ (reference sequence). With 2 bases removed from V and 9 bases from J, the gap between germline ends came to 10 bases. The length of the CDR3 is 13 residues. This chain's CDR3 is CASSLPGAWELFF. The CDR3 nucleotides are TGTGCCAGCAGCTTACCAGGCGCTTGGGAGCTGTTTTTT. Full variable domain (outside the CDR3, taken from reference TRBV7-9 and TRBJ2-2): DTGVSQNPRHKITKRGQNVTFRCDPISEHNRLYWYRQTLGQGPEFLTYFQNEAQLEKSRLLSDRFSAERPKGSFSTLEIQRTEQGDSAMYLCASSLPGAWELFFGEGSRLTVL.

This CDR3 reads CASSQGQGGVEQYF. The CDR3 nucleotides read TGTGCCAGCAGCCAAGGACAAGGGGGGGTCGAGCAGTACTTC. The chain uses TRBV9 and TRBJ2-7, with D perhaps TRBD2 (7 bases). CDR1 is SGDLS and CDR2 is YYNGEE in the germline V gene. The CDR3 runs 14 residues. Trimming took off 4 bases at V and 6 bases at J, with 17 bases between the two ends.

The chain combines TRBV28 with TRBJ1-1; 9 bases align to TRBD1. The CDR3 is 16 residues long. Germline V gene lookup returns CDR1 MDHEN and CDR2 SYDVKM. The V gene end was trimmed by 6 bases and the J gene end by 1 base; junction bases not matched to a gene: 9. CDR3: CASSGYGGQGNTEAFF. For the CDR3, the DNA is TGTGCCAGCAGCGGATACGGGGGACAGGGGAACACTGAAGCTTTCTTT. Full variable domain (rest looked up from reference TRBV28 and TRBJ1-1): DVKVTQSSRYLVKRTGEKVFLECVQDMDHENMFWYRQDPGLGLRLIYFSYDVKMKEKGDIPEGYSVSREKKERFSLILESASTNQTSMYLCASSGYGGQGNTEAFFGQGTRLTVV.

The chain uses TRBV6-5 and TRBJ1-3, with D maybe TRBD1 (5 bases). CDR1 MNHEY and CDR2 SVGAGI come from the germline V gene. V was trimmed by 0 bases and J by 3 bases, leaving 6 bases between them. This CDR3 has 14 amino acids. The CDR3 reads CASSYSTGGNTIYF. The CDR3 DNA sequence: TGTGCCAGCAGTTACTCTACAGGTGGAAACACCATATATTTT.

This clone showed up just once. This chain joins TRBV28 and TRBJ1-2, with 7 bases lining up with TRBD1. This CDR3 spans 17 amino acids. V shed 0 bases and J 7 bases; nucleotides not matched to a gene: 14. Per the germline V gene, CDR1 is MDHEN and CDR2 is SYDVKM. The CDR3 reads CASSLWIGGGQEAGYTF. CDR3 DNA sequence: TGTGCCAGCAGTTTATGGATCGGGGGAGGACAGGAGGCTGGCTACACCTTC.

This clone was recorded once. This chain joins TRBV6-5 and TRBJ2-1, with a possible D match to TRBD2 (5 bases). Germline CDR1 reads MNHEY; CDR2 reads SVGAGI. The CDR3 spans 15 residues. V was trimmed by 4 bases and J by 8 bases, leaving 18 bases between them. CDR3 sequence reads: CASSSSSSLPDEQFF. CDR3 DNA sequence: TGTGCCAGCAGTTCTTCTAGCTCGCTCCCCGATGAGCAGTTCTTC.

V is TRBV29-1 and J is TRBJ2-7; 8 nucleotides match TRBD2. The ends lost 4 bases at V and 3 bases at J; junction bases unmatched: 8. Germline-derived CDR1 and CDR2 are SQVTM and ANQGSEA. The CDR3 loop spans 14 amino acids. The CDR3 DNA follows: TGCAGCGTTGTAGGCCTAGCGGGCCTCTACGAGCAGTACTTC. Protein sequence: CSVVGLAGLYEQYF.

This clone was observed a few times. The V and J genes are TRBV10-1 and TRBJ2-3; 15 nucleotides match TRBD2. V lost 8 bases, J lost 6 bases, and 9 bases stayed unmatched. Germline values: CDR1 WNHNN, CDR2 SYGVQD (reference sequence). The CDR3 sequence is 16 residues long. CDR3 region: CASGSGTSGRRDTQYF. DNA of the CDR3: TGCGCCAGCGGATCCGGGACTAGCGGGAGGCGTGATACGCAGTATTTT.

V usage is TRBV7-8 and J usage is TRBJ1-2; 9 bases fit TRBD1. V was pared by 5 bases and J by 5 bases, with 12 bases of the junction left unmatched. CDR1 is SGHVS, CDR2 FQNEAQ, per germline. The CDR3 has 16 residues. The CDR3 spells CASSPGTGLGDYGYTF. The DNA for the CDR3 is TGTGCCAGCAGCCCTGGGACAGGGCTCGGAGATTATGGCTACACCTTC. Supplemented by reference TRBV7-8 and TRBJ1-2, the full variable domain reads GAGVSQSPRYKVAKRGQDVALRCDPISGHVSLFWYQQALGQGPEFLTYFQNEAQLDKSGLPSDRFFAERPEGSVSTLKIQRTQQEDSAVYLCASSPGTGLGDYGYTFGSGTRLTVV.

The CDR3 nucleotides are TGCAGCGCCCCGGACTCCAATCGAGAGCAGTTCTTC. Amino acids: CSAPDSNREQFF. The V and J genes are TRBV29-1 and TRBJ2-1, with a weak D call TRBD2 (5 bases). This CDR3 is 12 amino acids long. Germline CDR1 is SQVTM and CDR2 is ANQGSEA. V gave up 7 bases and J gave up 10 bases, with 17 bases separating them.

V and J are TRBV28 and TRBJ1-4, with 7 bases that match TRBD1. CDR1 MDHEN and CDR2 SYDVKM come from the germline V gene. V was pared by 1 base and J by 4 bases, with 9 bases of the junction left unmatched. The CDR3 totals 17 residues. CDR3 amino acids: CASSLSTGADGNEKLFF. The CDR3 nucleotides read TGTGCCAGCAGTTTATCTACAGGGGCGGATGGTAATGAAAAACTGTTTTTT.